This T cell receptor (beta chain) was retrieved from a study of shared clonotypes between healthy human individuals. As concerns this clone: Its cognate antigen is unknown.

Naive CD8 cells lacked CD45RO, underwent positive selection for CCR7 and left out terminally differentiated effector memory CD45RA+ cells. Evenly divided among several immunoSEQ plates was the genomic DNA of each subset. TCRdb's copy holds only in-frame clones and misses some; the assay was immunoSEQ multiplex PCR. The table lists some 800,000 clones, roughly 92% of them singletons. Findings and caveats of the study: Some naive CD4 clonotypes, roughly 4.7%, turned up in common across a handful of donors. Memory subsets generally showed lower estimated richness than naive subsets.

The CDR3 spans 13 residues. Germline CDR1 is MNHNS and CDR2 is SASEGT. Trimming left V 7 bases short and J 5 bases short, with 14 bases between. This receptor was obtained from a man aged 25-45 years in good health. Sequencing input: naive CD8+ T cells sorted from blood. The chain uses TRBV6-1 and TRBJ1-1; no clear D. In DNA, the CDR3 is TGTGCCAGCACTCAATTACACGGAACTGAAGCTTTCTTT. Its protein is CASTQLHGTEAFF.